This passage covers 9 T cell receptor beta chains from one sample sequenced in a study of neurological immune-mediated disorders. Via MiXCR, TCRdb re-called the 5' RACE reads, giving one row per CDR3 protein. The table includes tens of thousands of distinct CDR3 sequences, roughly a tenth detected once. Time point: longitudinal time-point 1 (baseline). The sequenced sample consisted of PBMCs. These receptors all come from a young man in good health.

Turning to this clonotype: Compared with germline, one end of the junction differs, possibly owing to a read error. The rearrangement links TRBV5-1 to TRBJ2-3, with 7 bases matching TRBD2. The CDR3 spans 17 residues. Germline loops: CDR1 SGHRS, CDR2 YFSETQ. The CDR3 region has the DNA TGCGCCAGCAGCGCCTCCGGGGACTATATGGGCACAGATACACAGTATTTT. This translates into CASSASGDYMGTDTQYF.

This clonotype has a count of ten or more. The chain uses TRBV9 and TRBJ2-5, with D possibly TRBD1 on 5 matching bases. V gave up 0 bases and J gave up 1 base, with 16 bases separating them. CDR3 length equals 17 residues. Germline V gives CDR1 SGDLS, CDR2 YYNGEE. This CDR3 reads CASSVVEGPQGQETQYF. The CDR3, as DNA: TGTGCCAGCAGCGTAGTTGAAGGACCCCAGGGCCAAGAGACCCAGTACTTC.

This clonotype was detected many times. The rearrangement links TRBV5-1 to TRBJ2-2; D gene uncertain. Trimming left V 0 bases short and J 0 bases short, with 3 bases between. CDR1 is SGHRS and CDR2 is YFSETQ in the germline V gene. CDR3 length: 14 residues. CDR3 residues: CASSLAPNTGELFF. The CDR3 DNA follows: TGCGCCAGCAGCTTGGCTCCGAACACCGGGGAGCTGTTTTTT.

This clonotype was detected many times. V and J are TRBV12-3 or TRBV12-4 and TRBJ2-1; possible D gene TRBD2, 6 bases. The V end lost 3 bases, the J end lost 5 bases, and 14 bases lay between the germline ends. This CDR3 region has 15 residues. The CDR3 loop reads CASSFAGLANNEQFF. For the CDR3, the DNA is TGTGCCAGCAGTTTTGCGGGGCTAGCAAACAATGAGCAGTTCTTC.

This clonotype was recorded at least ten times. This rearrangement joins TRBV15 to TRBJ2-7; D not certain. Germline assignment: CDR1 LNHNV and CDR2 YYDKDF (reference sequence). The CDR3 totals 12 residues. V gave up 5 bases and J gave up 0 bases, with 5 bases separating them. CDR3 sequence (DNA): TGTGCCACCAGCTCTAACTCCTACGAGCAGTACTTC. This translates into CATSSNSYEQYF.

This clonotype showed up many times. The chain carries TRBV5-1 and TRBJ2-3; D is unresolved. CDR3 length: 14 amino acids. The V gene lost 5 bases and the J gene lost 1 base, with 11 bases spanning the gap. In germline, CDR1 is SGHRS, CDR2 YFSETQ. The CDR3 nucleotides are TGCGCCAGCAGTTCCAGCTTGCGCACAGATACGCAGTATTTT. As protein: CASSSSLRTDTQYF.

This clonotype appeared many times. J is TRBJ2-7 and V is TRBV28; 8 bases line up with TRBD2. CDR1 and CDR2 (germline): MDHEN, SYDVKM. This CDR3 has 14 amino acids. V shed 3 bases and J 6 bases; nucleotides not matched to a gene: 7. The CDR3 region is CASSFTVAGSEQYF. The CDR3, as DNA: TGTGCCAGCAGTTTTACGGTAGCGGGAAGCGAGCAGTACTTC.

The chain is built from TRBV18 and TRBJ2-5; 8 nucleotides line up with TRBD1. The V and J ends lost 6 bases and 5 bases, in that order; junction bases with no gene match: 11. The CDR3 is 15 amino acids. Per germline, CDR1 KGHSH and CDR2 LQKENI. The CDR3 reads CASSPTGVRRETQYF. The CDR3 DNA reads TGTGCCAGCTCCCCGACAGGGGTCCGCCGGGAGACCCAGTACTTC.

This clonotype was found many times. The chain employs TRBV20-1 and TRBJ2-3; TRBD1 matches 9 bases. This CDR3 is built from 15 residues. Trimming removed 5 bases from V and 2 bases from J; junction bases left unmatched: 8. From germline, CDR1 is DFQATT and CDR2 SNEGSKA (reference sequence). CDR3 coding DNA: TGCAGTGCTGAAGGACAGGGGACGTCCACAGATACGCAGTATTTT. Translated, it gives CSAEGQGTSTDTQYF.